The rows below give T cell receptor beta chains drawn from one sample of a study of early T cells in non-severe SARS-CoV-2 infection. TCRdb called the 5' RACE reads again in MiXCR, with one record for every CDR3 protein. The table includes under 35,000 distinct CDR3 sequences, 5% to 6.5% detected once. The sequencing sample was made of whole blood. The receptor source for this set is an adult who was a healthcare worker with PCR-confirmed SARS-CoV-2 infection or an uninfected control (not recorded which). The CDR3 runs from the conserved cysteine through the conserved F or W. The D gene is left open where the match is weak. A clone size is listed for some rows: how often the clone was seen (once, few, many), or a class if it is expanded.

TRBD2,TRBJ2-1,TRBV7-8,many,TGTGCCAGCAGCTTAAGAACTAGCGAATCAGCCTACAATGAGCAGTTCTTC,CASSLRTSESAYNEQFF
.,TRBJ2-7,TRBV9,once,TGTGCCAGCAGCGTAGGATCGGCAGCGTCCGCCTACGAGCAGTACTTC,CASSVGSAASAYEQYF
TRBD2,TRBJ2-2,TRBV7-7,few,TGTGCTAGCAGCCTATTGCCCGGGGGGACGAACACCGGGGAGCTGTTTTTT,CASSLLPGGTNTGELFF
.,TRBJ2-2,TRBV7-8,few,TGTGCCAGCAGCTTAGGGAGTCAGGGGAACACCGGGGAGCTGTTTTTT,CASSLGSQGNTGELFF
TRBD2,TRBJ2-7,TRBV5-1,many,TGCGCCAGCAGCCCTTCTACTTTAGCGGGTAGGGAGGCCCCCGAGCAGTACTTC,CASSPSTLAGREAPEQYF
.,TRBJ2-7,TRBV5-4,many,TGTGCCAGCAGCTTTTACGGGCGCGAGCAGTACTTC,CASSFYGREQYF
TRBD1,TRBJ2-2,TRBV7-3,many,TGTGCCAGCAGCCGCACCCGGGACAGGGGAAGGGCCGGGGAGCTGTTTTTT,CASSRTRDRGRAGELFF
.,TRBJ2-1,TRBV20-1,many,TGCAGTGCTAGAGATCTGCGCGGGATTTACAATGAGCAGTTCTTC,CSARDLRGIYNEQFF
.,TRBJ2-2,TRBV11-1,many,TGTGCCAGCAGCACCGGAAGGGTTTGGACCGGGGAGCTGTTTTTT,CASSTGRVWTGELFF
.,TRBJ2-1,TRBV6-1,.,TGTGCCAGCAGAACGCCCCACACAGGCCTACCTTCCAATGAGCAGTTCTTC,CASRTPHTGLPSNEQFF
.,TRBJ1-1,TRBV27,.,TGTGCCAGCAGCGCGGACACTGAAGCTTTCTTT,CASSADTEAFF
TRBD1,TRBJ1-6,TRBV7-2,many,TGTGCCAGCTTGGGACAGTATAATTCACCCCTCCACTTT,CASLGQYNSPLHF
TRBD1,TRBJ2-7,TRBV12-3/TRBV12-4,.,TGTGCCAGCAGTTTGGGACAGCCTTACGAGCAGTACTTC,CASSLGQPYEQYF
.,TRBJ1-1,TRBV18,.,TGTGCCAGCTCACCTGTGGCAGCCAACACTGAAGCTTTCTTT,CASSPVAANTEAFF
TRBD1,TRBJ2-3,TRBV12-5,many,TGTGCTAGTGGTTTGTTGGGACAGGGTACAGATACGCAGTATTTT,CASGLLGQGTDTQYF
TRBD1,TRBJ2-7,TRBV7-6,many,TGTGCCAGCAGCCGAGGGACAGGACATGCCTACGAGCAGTACTTC,CASSRGTGHAYEQYF
.,TRBJ2-1,TRBV7-2,few,TGTGCCAGCAGCCGCTTAGCGGAGAGCTCCTACAATGAGCAGTTCTTC,CASSRLAESSYNEQFF
TRBD2,TRBJ2-1,TRBV11-2,many,TGTGCCAGCAGTCGAAGCGGGGTTTCCTACAATGAGCAGTTCTTC,CASSRSGVSYNEQFF
TRBD2,TRBJ2-5,TRBV7-2,few,TGTGCCAGCAGCCCCCGGACTAGCGGGGCAGGGACCCAGTACTTC,CASSPRTSGAGTQYF
.,TRBJ1-1,TRBV18,.,TGTGCCAGCTCACCAAGGGAGAACACTGAAGCTTTCTTT,CASSPRENTEAFF
TRBD1,TRBJ2-2,TRBV30,many,TGTGCCTACAGGGGTCAGAACACCGGGGAGCTGTTTTTT,CAYRGQNTGELFF
.,TRBJ1-1,TRBV12-3/TRBV12-4,many,TGTGCCAGCAGTTTGGGGAACACTGAAGCTTTCTTT,CASSLGNTEAFF
.,TRBJ1-6,TRBV29-1,many,TGCAGCGTCAGGACATATGATAATTCACCCCTCCACTTT,CSVRTYDNSPLHF
.,TRBJ2-3,TRBV20-1,many,TGCAGTGCTTATAGCGGTGCTAGCACAGATACGCAGTATTTT,CSAYSGASTDTQYF
.,TRBJ2-7,TRBV6-1,many,TGTGCCAGCAGTGAAGCGTATGGAAGCGAGCAGTACTTC,CASSEAYGSEQYF
.,TRBJ2-3,TRBV20-1,many,TGCAGTGCTAGAGTAGGTACAGATACGCAGTATTTT,CSARVGTDTQYF
.,TRBJ2-3,TRBV9,.,TGTGCCAGCGACGACGCAGGGGGCACAGATACGCAGTATTTT,CASDDAGGTDTQYF
.,TRBJ2-3,TRBV7-2,.,TGTGCCAGCAGCTTAAGGTTCGGCACAGATACGCAGTATTTT,CASSLRFGTDTQYF
TRBD1,TRBJ2-7,TRBV29-1,.,TGCAGCGTTTCCGGGACAGGGTTCTACGAGCAGTACTTC,CSVSGTGFYEQYF
.,TRBJ1-1,TRBV7-2,many,TGTGCCAGCAGCTTAACGGGGAACACTGAAGCTTTCTTT,CASSLTGNTEAFF
.,TRBJ2-1,TRBV10-1,few,TGCGCCAGCAGTGAAAGTAATGGGAATGAGCAGTTCTTC,CASSESNGNEQFF
.,TRBJ2-3,TRBV2,.,TGTGCCAGCAGTGAAGCTGTGAGGGGAGCGACAGATACGCAGTATTTT,CASSEAVRGATDTQYF
.,TRBJ2-7,TRBV6-1,many,TGTGCCAGCAGGGGAGGATCTCGGGCGTCCTACGAGCAGTACTTC,CASRGGSRASYEQYF
.,TRBJ2-3,TRBV30,.,TGTGCCTGGAGTGTGCTCTCTGGCACAGATACGCAGTATTTT,CAWSVLSGTDTQYF
.,TRBJ2-7,TRBV2,many,TGTGCCAGCAGTGAGGCGCAGGGTTACTCCTACGAGCAGTACTTC,CASSEAQGYSYEQYF
.,TRBJ1-2,TRBV28,many,TGTGCCAGCACTATCGGGTTTCGGGGCTATGGCTACACCTTC,CASTIGFRGYGYTF
.,TRBJ2-5,TRBV12-3/TRBV12-4,few,TGTGCCAGCAGTCCCAACCACGGGACCCAGTACTTC,CASSPNHGTQYF
.,TRBJ2-6,TRBV20-1,many,TGCAGTGCTAGAGAGGGTTCCTCTGGGGCCAACGTCCTGACTTTC,CSAREGSSGANVLTF
.,TRBJ1-4,TRBV30,many,TGTGCCTGGAGTGGGCACTGGGGAACTAATGAAAAACTGTTTTTT,CAWSGHWGTNEKLFF
.,TRBJ2-1,TRBV7-8,many,TGTGCCAGCAGGGAGGGGGGTCCGCGGGAGCAGTTCTTC,CASREGGPREQFF
.,TRBJ1-2,TRBV7-8,.,TGTGCCAGCAGCCCGTACAACGCGGCACTTAACTATGGCTACACCTTC,CASSPYNAALNYGYTF
.,TRBJ1-2,TRBV15,many,TGTGCCACCAGCAGAGGGACAGACTATGGCTACACCTTC,CATSRGTDYGYTF
.,TRBJ2-5,TRBV7-2,many,TGTGCCAGCAGCCTTCACGGGGGCCAAGAGACCCAGTACTTC,CASSLHGGQETQYF
.,TRBJ2-3,TRBV9,many,TGTGCCAGCAGCGTAGCTGGCGGGCCCGCCACAGATACGCAGTATTTT,CASSVAGGPATDTQYF
TRBD1,TRBJ2-7,TRBV29-1,few,TGCAGCGTGGCCGGGACAGGGGGCCACGAGCAGTACTTC,CSVAGTGGHEQYF
.,TRBJ2-7,TRBV11-2,.,TGTGCCAGCAGCTTCCGGGGTACATCCTACGAGCAGTACTTC,CASSFRGTSYEQYF
.,TRBJ2-7,TRBV12-5,.,TGTGCTAGTGCCTGGGGCCGTAACTACGAGCAGTACTTC,CASAWGRNYEQYF
TRBD2,TRBJ2-1,TRBV7-9,many,TGTGCCAGCAGCCCCACTAGCGGCGGCGAGCAGTTCTTC,CASSPTSGGEQFF
TRBD1,TRBJ1-6,TRBV7-9,few,TGTGCCAGCACCACGGGACAGCGTTCATCCCTCCACTTT,CASTTGQRSSLHF
.,TRBJ2-7,TRBV5-1,.,TGCGCCAGCAGCTTGTTGCGGGGAACCCGCGAGCAGTACTTC,CASSLLRGTREQYF
TRBD1,TRBJ1-3,TRBV18,many,TGTGCCAGCTCACGTACAGGGGTGACTGGAAACACCATATATTTT,CASSRTGVTGNTIYF
.,TRBJ2-2,TRBV7-9,few,TGTGCCAGCAGCCCCTACACGGAGAACACCGGGGAGCTGTTTTTT,CASSPYTENTGELFF
TRBD1,TRBJ2-3,TRBV12-3/TRBV12-4,many,TGTGCCAGCAAGGGGACAGGCGGGACAGATACGCAGTATTTT,CASKGTGGTDTQYF
.,TRBJ2-6,TRBV4-3,many,TGCGCCAGCAGCCAAGCCCTCTCTGGGGCCAACGTCCTGACTTTC,CASSQALSGANVLTF